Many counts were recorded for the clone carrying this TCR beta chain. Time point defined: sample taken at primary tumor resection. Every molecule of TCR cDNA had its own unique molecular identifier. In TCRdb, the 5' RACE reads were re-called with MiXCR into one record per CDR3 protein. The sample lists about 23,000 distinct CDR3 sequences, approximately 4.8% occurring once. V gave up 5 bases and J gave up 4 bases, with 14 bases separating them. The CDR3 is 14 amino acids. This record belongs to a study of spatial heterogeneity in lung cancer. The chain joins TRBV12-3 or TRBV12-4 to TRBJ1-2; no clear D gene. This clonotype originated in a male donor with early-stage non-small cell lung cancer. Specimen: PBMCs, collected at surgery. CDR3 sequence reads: CASSPSLSLYGYTF. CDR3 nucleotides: TGTGCCAGCAGTCCCTCCTTGAGTCTCTATGGCTACACCTTC.